These 32 T cell receptor beta chains were all obtained from the same sample, sequenced in a study of blood T cells in healthy people across ages. Primed by a sample-barcoded 5' primer and a J-beta primer mix, a second PCR proceeded for about 6 to 11 cycles. TCRdb processed the 5' RACE reads anew with MiXCR; each CDR3 protein has one entry. The sample yields 1.4 million to 1.5 million distinct CDR3 sequences, roughly 40% seen once. Sequenced sample: blood. The origin of the receptors is a young woman in good health.

The chain joins TRBV18 to TRBJ2-7; the match to TRBD2 covers 8 bases. This CDR3 is built from 17 residues. The trim removed 0 bases at V and 2 bases at J, leaving 9 bases unmatched. Germline V gene lookup returns CDR1 KGHSH and CDR2 LQKENI. In DNA form, the CDR3 reads TGTGCCAGCTCACCACCGCAATTGAGCGGGAGAGCCTACGAGCAGTACTTC. Its protein product is CASSPPQLSGRAYEQYF.

A few counts support this clonotype. CDR3: CASSSPYRQGFNSPLHF. Written as DNA, the CDR3 is TGTGCCAGCAGCTCCCCTTATAGACAGGGTTTTAATTCACCCCTCCACTTT. This chain uses TRBV27 with TRBJ1-6; 7 nucleotides line up with TRBD1. CDR1 is MNHEY, CDR2 SMNVEV, per germline (reference sequence). The CDR3 is 17 residues long. V trimming: 6 bases; J trimming: 6 bases; junction bases outside the gene matches: 14.

A few counts support this clonotype. The rearrangement links TRBV12-3 or TRBV12-4 to TRBJ2-7, with D unresolved. With 6 bases removed from V and 3 bases from J, the gap between germline ends came to 12 bases. There are 13 residues in the CDR3. The CDR3 region is CASSPPQIYEQYF. CDR3 DNA sequence: TGTGCCAGCAGCCCCCCCCAGATCTACGAGCAGTACTTC.

The table lists this clonotype with a few counts. V gene TRBV28 combines with J gene TRBJ2-2, with D perhaps assigned TRBD1 or TRBD2 (6 bases each). This CDR3 contains 14 residues. The germline V and J ends were trimmed by 5 bases and 0 bases, with 7 bases remaining between them. Germline CDR1 MDHEN, CDR2 SYDVKM. CDR3 in DNA: TGTGCCAGCAGTAGGGGGGCGAACACCGGGGAGCTGTTTTTT. Translation gives CASSRGANTGELFF.

The chain joins TRBV2 to TRBJ2-3; D is ambiguous. Trimming left V 6 bases short and J 3 bases short, with 10 bases between. CDR3 length: 13 residues. Germline V CDR1 and CDR2: SNHLY, FYNNEI. In DNA, the CDR3 is TGTGCCAGCAGGGTTTATGATACAGATACGCAGTATTTT. This codes for CASRVYDTDTQYF.

The rearrangement links TRBV20-1 to TRBJ2-3; no definite D call. Trimming took off 3 bases at V and 7 bases at J, with 8 bases between the two ends. Germline CDR1 reads DFQATT; CDR2 reads SNEGSKA (reference sequence). The CDR3 sequence is 11 residues long. The CDR3 sequence: CSARSGYTQYF. CDR3 sequence (DNA): TGCAGTGCTAGGTCCGGTTATACGCAGTATTTT.

This clonotype was counted only a few times. CDR3 region: CSARDPGRVNQPQHF. In nucleotides, the CDR3 is TGCAGTGCTAGAGATCCAGGGCGAGTCAATCAGCCCCAGCATTTT. This chain uses TRBV20-1 with TRBJ1-5, with a tentative D call TRBD1 (5 bases). The V end lost 0 bases, the J end lost 3 bases, and 12 bases lay between the germline ends. The CDR3 consists of 15 residues. The germline CDR1 and CDR2 sequences are DFQATT and SNEGSKA (reference sequence).

V is TRBV11-2 and J is TRBJ2-3, with 8 bases matching TRBD1. There are 17 residues in the CDR3. After removal of 0 bases from V and 3 bases from J, the junction contained 8 bases not matched to a gene. Germline CDR1 and CDR2: SGHAT and FQNNGV. CDR3 DNA: TGTGCCAGCAGCTTAGAGGTGGCAGGGGGCAAAACAGATACGCAGTATTTT. Its translation is CASSLEVAGGKTDTQYF.

This clonotype came up a few times. V and J are TRBV7-2 and TRBJ1-1, with D maybe TRBD1 (5 bases). Germline CDR1 and CDR2: SGHTA and FQGNSA. There are 14 residues in the CDR3. V was clipped by 4 bases and J by 6 bases, with 15 bases between them. CDR3 nucleotide sequence: TGTGCCAGCAGCTCCACCGGGGGGGAGGCTGAAGCTTTCTTT. Translation gives CASSSTGGEAEAFF.

For the CDR3, the DNA is TGCAGTCCCGCTACCAGGGCTCAAGAGACCCAGTACTTC. It is translated as CSPATRAQETQYF. This sequence joins TRBV20-1 and TRBJ2-5; the D gene is possibly TRBD1 (5 bases). The germline CDR1 and CDR2 sequences are DFQATT and SNEGSKA (reference sequence). The CDR3 loop spans 13 amino acids. The V and J ends lost 8 bases and 2 bases respectively, with 15 bases between them.

The chain is built from TRBV5-1 and TRBJ2-1, with D perhaps matching TRBD2 (6 bases). The J call is doubtful: the DNA matches TRBJ2-7 better. Germline lookup yields CDR1 SGHRS and CDR2 YFSETQ. The CDR3 runs to 14 residues. For the CDR3, the DNA is TGCGCCAGCAGCAAGGACGGGACTTACAATGAGCAGTACTTC. Protein: CASSKDGTYNEQYF.

This clonotype appeared a few times. This sequence joins TRBV25-1 and TRBJ1-4, with a possible D match to TRBD1 (5 bases). The germline gives CDR1 MGHDK, CDR2 SYGVNS. CDR3 length equals 14 residues. The V end was cut by 1 base, the J end by 8 bases, with 11 bases between. In DNA, the CDR3 is TGTGCCAGCAGTGAATTGGGGCAGGTGGAAAAACTGTTTTTT. This gives the protein CASSELGQVEKLFF.

V and J are TRBV28 and TRBJ2-7; maybe TRBD1 (6 bases). This CDR3 has 14 residues. Germline assignment: CDR1 MDHEN and CDR2 SYDVKM. V was trimmed by 7 bases and J by 3 bases, leaving 16 bases between them. The CDR3 DNA sequence: TGTGCCAGCACCCCCGGGACACTAAACTACGAGCAGTACTTC. As protein: CASTPGTLNYEQYF. The variable domain in full, completed from reference TRBV28 and TRBJ2-7, reads DVKVTQSSRYLVKRTGEKVFLECVQDMDHENMFWYRQDPGLGLRLIYFSYDVKMKEKGDIPEGYSVSREKKERFSLILESASTNQTSMYLCASTPGTLNYEQYFGPGTRLTVT.

CDR3 nucleotides: TGTGCCAGCAGTTTAACCCGGTCAAACCCGGGGGTAGCTTTCTTT. Amino acids: CASSLTRSNPGVAFF. The chain combines TRBV12-3 or TRBV12-4 with TRBJ1-1; maybe TRBD1 (5 bases). CDR3 length equals 15 residues. V was trimmed by 2 bases and J by 10 bases, leaving 20 bases between them.

This chain connects TRBV12-5 to TRBJ1-1, with TRBD1 identical over 7 bases. In germline, CDR1 is LGHNT, CDR2 FRNRAP. This CDR3 is 14 amino acids long. The trim removed 0 bases at V and 5 bases at J, leaving 3 bases unmatched. The CDR3 here is CASGLVVGQTEAFF. In DNA, the CDR3 is TGTGCTAGTGGTTTGGTAGTGGGACAGACTGAAGCTTTCTTT.

This chain connects TRBV4-2 to TRBJ1-2; no clear D gene. Trimming took off 0 bases at V and 8 bases at J, with 7 bases between the two ends. The germline CDR1 and CDR2 sequences are LGHNA and YNFKEQ. The CDR3 spans 12 residues. CDR3 coding DNA: TGTGCCAGCAGCCAAGACCGCCTGGGCTACACCTTC. This gives the protein CASSQDRLGYTF.

The genes are TRBV7-9 and TRBJ1-2; 7 bases are shared with TRBD1. There are 15 residues in the CDR3. J lost 0 bases, V lost 3 bases, and 4 bases had no gene match. CDR1 is SEHNR and CDR2 is FQNEAQ in the germline V gene (reference sequence). The CDR3 DNA reads as TGTGCCAGCAGCTTTACAGGGGTGGCTAACTATGGCTACACCTTC. Amino acid sequence: CASSFTGVANYGYTF.

The chain has TRBV20-1 and TRBJ2-1; 8 bases fit TRBD1. The ends lost 1 base at V and 6 bases at J; junction bases unmatched: 11. The CDR3 sequence is 16 residues long. Germline V gene data show CDR1 as DFQATT and CDR2 as SNEGSKA (reference sequence). The CDR3 nucleotides read TGCAGTGCTAGAGTCCCCGGGACAGGTACCTCCAATGAGCAGTTCTTC. It codes for CSARVPGTGTSNEQFF.

This clonotype was detected a few times. The chain employs TRBV7-9 and TRBJ2-7; no definite D call. V lost 7 bases, J lost 3 bases, and 13 bases lay in between. The V gene's germline CDR1 is SEHNR and CDR2 FQNEAQ (reference sequence). This CDR3 contains 13 residues. CDR3 residues: CASTDPPYYEQYF. The CDR3, as DNA: TGTGCCAGCACCGATCCACCCTACTACGAGCAGTACTTC.

This clonotype was counted only a few times. In nucleotides, the CDR3 is TGTGCCAGCAGCTTAGTGGTTTCCAGCGGGAGTTGGTATTTT. Amino acid sequence: CASSLVVSSGSWYF. The chain combines TRBV11-2 with TRBJ2-3; 8 bases fit TRBD2. The J segment lost 14 bases and the V segment lost 1 base, leaving 11 bases of the junction unmatched. The CDR3 loop spans 14 amino acids. Germline V gene data show CDR1 as SGHAT and CDR2 as FQNNGV.

This chain joins TRBV5-6 and TRBJ2-4; D might be TRBD1 (5 bases). From germline, CDR1 is SGHDT and CDR2 YYEEEE. This CDR3 spans 16 amino acids. Trimming removed 3 bases at V and 1 base at J, with 14 bases between. CDR3 nucleotides: TGTGCCAGCAGCTCGACACCAAAGGGGGCCAAAAACATTCAGTACTTC. Its translation is CASSSTPKGAKNIQYF.

In this sample, this clonotype turned up many times. The V and J genes are TRBV7-2 and TRBJ2-1; D may be TRBD2 (6 bases). V shed 11 bases and J shed 0 bases, with 11 bases lying between them. Germline V gene data show CDR1 as SGHTA and CDR2 as FQGNSA. There are 13 residues in the CDR3. The CDR3 spells CAGGSGSYNEQFF. The CDR3 DNA reads as TGTGCCGGGGGGAGCGGCTCCTACAATGAGCAGTTCTTC.

The chain joins TRBV5-1 to TRBJ2-1; TRBD1 matches 9 bases. CDR1 and CDR2 (germline): SGHRS, YFSETQ. After removal of 4 bases from V and 8 bases from J, the junction contained 7 bases not matched to a gene. CDR3 length equals 14 residues. The CDR3 bases are TGCGCCAGCAGCGCCGGACAGGGGTGGGATGAGCAGTTCTTC. Its translation: CASSAGQGWDEQFF.

The chain joins TRBV19 to TRBJ1-2, with D perhaps TRBD1 (6 bases). CDR1 is LNHDA and CDR2 is SQIVND in the germline V gene (reference sequence). The CDR3 totals 15 residues. V shed 7 bases and J shed 4 bases, with 19 bases lying between them. The CDR3 loop reads CASTSDDGGGYGYTF. The CDR3 DNA is TGTGCCAGTACCTCAGATGACGGGGGCGGCTATGGCTACACCTTC.

The gene calls are TRBV7-3 and TRBJ2-1; D possibly corresponds to TRBD1 (6 bases). This CDR3 comprises 15 residues. With 5 bases removed from V and 3 bases from J, the gap between germline ends came to 14 bases. Germline V gene sequence: CDR1 SGHTA, CDR2 FQGTGA. The DNA of the CDR3 is TGTGCCAGCAGCGCCGGGACATTAAACTACAATGAGCAGTTCTTC. It translates to CASSAGTLNYNEQFF. Filled out from reference TRBV7-3 and TRBJ2-1, the complete variable domain reads GAGVSQTPSNKVTEKGKYVELRCDPISGHTALYWYRQSLGQGPEFLIYFQGTGAADDSGLPNDRFFAVRPEGSVSTLKIQRTERGDSAVYLCASSAGTLNYNEQFFGPGTRLTVL.

The chain uses TRBV7-9 and TRBJ1-1, with D maybe TRBD1 (6 bases). Looked up from germline, CDR1 is SEHNR and CDR2 is FQNEAQ (reference sequence). This CDR3 comprises 13 residues. V lost 8 bases and J 8 bases, leaving 18 bases between the germline ends. The CDR3 spells CASPGGAVREAFF. DNA for the CDR3: TGTGCCAGCCCTGGGGGGGCGGTCCGGGAAGCTTTCTTT.

This clonotype was seen a handful of times. A much larger clone is a single base away; this may be a read error. This chain connects TRBV5-1 to TRBJ2-5; unclear D gene. V was clipped by 0 bases and J by 11 bases, with 14 bases between them. The germline gives CDR1 SGHRS, CDR2 YFSETQ. The CDR3 totals 13 residues. The CDR3 here is CASSLGLWDEQYF. CDR3 coding DNA: TGCGCCAGCAGCTTGGGGTTGTGGGATGAGCAGTACTTC.

The V call is TRBV5-4, the J call TRBJ1-2; tentative D call: TRBD1 (5 bases). V shed 3 bases and J shed 3 bases, with 12 bases lying between them. The CDR3 spans 14 residues. Germline lookup yields CDR1 SGHNT and CDR2 YYREEE (reference sequence). The CDR3 region is CASSYPGRDYGYTF. The CDR3 bases are TGTGCCAGCAGCTACCCAGGGCGGGACTATGGCTACACCTTC.

The CDR3 nucleotides are TGCGCCAGCAGCTTGTATGTCCAGACAGTCAACTATGGCTACACCTTC. This codes for CASSLYVQTVNYGYTF. This sequence joins TRBV5-1 and TRBJ1-2; weak D call: TRBD1 (5 bases). Germline loops: CDR1 SGHRS, CDR2 YFSETQ. The CDR3 has 16 residues. V was shortened by 1 base and J by 2 bases, with 15 bases between the two germline ends.

CDR3 sequence: CASSEAVGTGPTSGANVLTF. DNA for the CDR3: TGTGCCAGCAGTGAAGCGGTGGGGACGGGACCGACCTCTGGGGCCAACGTCCTGACTTTC. This chain joins TRBV6-1 and TRBJ2-6, with D possibly being TRBD1 or TRBD2 (5 bases each). Trimming took off 0 bases at V and 0 bases at J, with 18 bases between the two ends. Germline CDR1 reads MNHNS; CDR2 reads SASEGT. CDR3 size: 20 residues.

This clonotype was seen a handful of times. The rearrangement uses TRBV7-2 and TRBJ2-1, with D perhaps given as TRBD1 or TRBD2 (5 bases each). This CDR3 has 14 amino acids. Trimming cost V 5 bases and J 10 bases, with 18 bases left between them. Germline CDR1 reads SGHTA; CDR2 reads FQGNSA. The CDR3 sequence is CASSVTGTLIEQFF. As DNA, the CDR3 is TGTGCCAGCAGCGTAACCGGGACCCTAATCGAGCAGTTCTTC.

The J gene is TRBJ1-6, the V gene TRBV20-1; D is perhaps TRBD1 (6 bases). This CDR3 comprises 13 residues. V lost 5 bases to trimming and J lost 7 bases, with 12 bases between them. CDR1 DFQATT and CDR2 SNEGSKA come from the germline V gene (reference sequence). CDR3 loop: CSAVTGSNSPLHF. DNA of the CDR3: TGCAGTGCTGTCACAGGGTCAAATTCACCCCTCCACTTT.